A single sample gave rise to the 20 T cell receptor beta chains below, sequenced in a study of beta chain features in type 1 diabetes. Expressed TCRB transcripts were sequenced after all isolated RNA was converted to cDNA. Assay used: immunoSEQ multiplex PCR; TCRdb lists only in-frame clones, some missing. This sample carries about 620,000 clones, roughly a sixth of them seen once, and the ten largest clones take approximately 0.087%. Specimen: naive CD4+ T cells from blood. Receptors originate from a young man in good health.

This clone was observed a handful of times. The rearrangement uses TRBV20-1 and TRBJ1-2, with a possible D match to TRBD1 (5 bases). The germline V gene has CDR1 DFQATT and CDR2 SNEGSKA (reference sequence). V was clipped by 3 bases and J by 8 bases, with 10 bases between them. The CDR3 length is 11 residues. In DNA form, the CDR3 reads TGCAGTGCTAGCAGGGTTCGAGGCTACACCTTC. As protein: CSASRVRGYTF.

This clone was seen a handful of times. The chain employs TRBV18 and TRBJ2-1, with D maybe TRBD2 (5 bases). CDR1 and CDR2 (germline): KGHSH, LQKENI. The CDR3 runs to 15 residues. Trimming removed 6 bases at V and 5 bases at J, with 17 bases between. The CDR3 reads CASSLPGKANNEQFF. Written as DNA, the CDR3 is TGTGCCAGCTCCCTCCCGGGAAAAGCAAACAATGAGCAGTTCTTC.

The table lists this clone with a few counts. The genes are TRBV18 and TRBJ1-1; 10 bases match TRBD1. Per germline, CDR1 KGHSH and CDR2 LQKENI. The CDR3 covers 15 residues. V was pared by 3 bases and J by 2 bases, with 3 bases of the junction left unmatched. DNA for the CDR3: TGTGCCAGCTCACCCCAGACAGGGGGCAACACTGAAGCTTTCTTT. Translation: CASSPQTGGNTEAFF.

This clone appeared a few times. V and J are TRBV7-2 and TRBJ1-1, with D possibly TRBD1 on 5 matching bases. This CDR3 comprises 14 residues. Germline lookup yields CDR1 SGHTA and CDR2 FQGNSA. V lost 5 bases and J 10 bases, leaving 20 bases between the germline ends. The CDR3: CASSLTVGSRGAFF. DNA for the CDR3: TGTGCCAGCAGCCTGACAGTAGGGTCACGAGGAGCTTTCTTT.

This clone was seen only once. The V gene is TRBV7-2, the J gene TRBJ2-1; 11 positions match TRBD2. CDR3 length: 14 amino acids. Germline lookup yields CDR1 SGHTA and CDR2 FQGNSA. Trimming took 5 bases from V and 7 from J; bases not matched to a gene: 4. The CDR3: CASSAGLAVNEQFF. CDR3 nucleotide sequence: TGTGCCAGCAGCGCGGGACTAGCGGTAAATGAGCAGTTCTTC.

This sequence joins TRBV2 and TRBJ1-4; D is uncertain. V shed 6 bases and J shed 0 bases, with 11 bases lying between them. This CDR3 has 15 amino acids. The germline V gene has CDR1 SNHLY and CDR2 FYNNEI. The CDR3 protein is CASRLAGSTNEKLFF. The CDR3 DNA sequence: TGTGCCAGCAGGCTCGCAGGATCAACTAATGAAAAACTGTTTTTT.

The V gene is TRBV11-2, the J gene TRBJ1-2; maybe TRBD1 (5 bases). With 5 bases removed from V and 4 bases from J, the gap between germline ends came to 11 bases. CDR1 SGHAT and CDR2 FQNNGV come from the germline V gene. The CDR3 has 13 amino acids. The CDR3 nucleotides read TGTGCCAGCAGCCCGGGGGGGTTCTATGGCTACACCTTC. It encodes CASSPGGFYGYTF.

The count of this clone is one. The J gene is TRBJ1-1, the V gene TRBV10-3; D remains unclear. The CDR3 consists of 13 residues. CDR1 is ENHRY, CDR2 SYGVKD, per germline. Trimming stripped 6 bases from V and 0 bases from J, with 8 bases between. CDR3 bases: TGTGCCATCAGATCGACGGTGAACACTGAAGCTTTCTTT. It yields the protein CAIRSTVNTEAFF.

The gene calls are TRBV9 and TRBJ2-3; 10 bases align to TRBD2. CDR3 length: 15 amino acids. Germline CDR1 and CDR2: SGDLS and YYNGEE. Trimming took 4 bases from V and 4 from J; bases not matched to a gene: 6. Here the CDR3 reads CASSIIAGGADTQYF. CDR3 in DNA: TGTGCCAGCAGCATCATAGCGGGGGGTGCAGATACGCAGTATTTT.

This clone was picked up a small number of times. The gene calls are TRBV5-6 and TRBJ2-2, with D perhaps TRBD2 (5 bases). CDR3 length: 15 residues. Germline V gene sequence: CDR1 SGHDT, CDR2 YYEEEE. Trimming shortened V by 2 bases and J by 6 bases, and 14 bases separated the two germline ends. The CDR3: CASSLVGSDAGELFF. CDR3 coding DNA: TGTGCCAGCAGCTTAGTGGGTAGCGATGCCGGGGAGCTGTTTTTT.

The J gene is TRBJ1-4, the V gene TRBV9; 7 nucleotides align to TRBD1. Losses at the gene ends were 4 bases for V and 4 bases for J; bases not matched to a gene: 7. CDR1 and CDR2 (germline): SGDLS, YYNGEE. The CDR3 is 15 residues long. CDR3 sequence (DNA): TGTGCCAGCAGCACGCCGGGACAGTTTAATGAAAAACTGTTTTTT. It translates to CASSTPGQFNEKLFF.

This clone was counted between two and nine times. This chain uses TRBV7-9 with TRBJ1-3; 7 bases are shared with TRBD1. In germline, CDR1 is SEHNR, CDR2 FQNEAQ (reference sequence). The ends lost 5 bases at V and 1 base at J; junction bases unmatched: 2. The CDR3 contains 14 residues. The CDR3 region is CASSPRGSGNTIYF. CDR3 in DNA: TGTGCCAGCAGCCCCAGGGGGTCTGGAAACACCATATATTTT.

There are a few counts of this clone. The chain uses TRBV19 and TRBJ2-1; D is possibly TRBD1 (5 bases). Looked up from germline, CDR1 is LNHDA and CDR2 is SQIVND (reference sequence). CDR3 size: 16 residues. Trimming pared 7 bases from V and 7 bases from J, leaving 23 bases between. The CDR3 coding sequence is TGTGCCAGTACCCCGGTTGGGCTAGAAGGGGCGAATGAGCAGTTCTTC. It codes for CASTPVGLEGANEQFF.

The table lists this clone with a few counts. This rearrangement joins TRBV5-1 to TRBJ2-7; 7 nucleotides agree with TRBD1. Germline values: CDR1 SGHRS, CDR2 YFSETQ. Trimming took 2 bases from V and 2 from J; bases not matched to a gene: 4. This CDR3 comprises 14 residues. This CDR3 is CASSFGQAPYEQYF. The CDR3 nucleotides are TGCGCCAGCAGCTTCGGACAGGCCCCCTACGAGCAGTACTTC.

This clone was seen only a few times. The chain is built from TRBV7-2 and TRBJ2-7; 10 nucleotides line up with TRBD1. Germline lookup yields CDR1 SGHTA and CDR2 FQGNSA. J gave up 0 bases and V 4 bases, and 3 bases lay outside the gene matches. The CDR3 loop spans 15 amino acids. CDR3 region: CASSWGQGSSYEQYF. CDR3 in DNA: TGTGCCAGCAGCTGGGGACAGGGGAGCTCCTACGAGCAGTACTTC.

This clone was observed a few times. J is TRBJ2-5 and V is TRBV29-1, with 9 bases matching TRBD1. The J call may be wrong; the DNA end is better matched by TRBJ2-7. The CDR3 extends over 14 amino acids. Germline loops: CDR1 SQVTM, CDR2 ANQGSEA. The CDR3 reads CSVTLRTGVHEQYF. The CDR3 DNA reads TGCAGCGTCACCCTCCGGACAGGGGTCCACGAGCAGTACTTC.

This clone was detected only a few times. The gene calls are TRBV7-2 and TRBJ2-7; possible D gene TRBD2, 6 bases. Trimming cost V 2 bases and J 7 bases, with 15 bases left between them. Germline V lookup: CDR1 SGHTA, CDR2 FQGNSA. This CDR3 comprises 14 residues. The CDR3 nucleotides are TGTGCCAGCAGCTTACACGGAGGGGCAACGGAGCAGTACTTC. Protein sequence: CASSLHGGATEQYF.

There are a few counts of this clone. J is TRBJ2-7 and V is TRBV28; 7 nucleotides agree with TRBD1. Germline V CDR1 and CDR2: MDHEN, SYDVKM. J was trimmed by 3 bases and V by 7 bases; bases with no gene match: 9. There are 14 residues in the CDR3. CDR3 region: CASNRDRDYYEQYF. The CDR3 DNA is TGTGCCAGCAATCGGGACAGAGACTACTACGAGCAGTACTTC.

This clone was picked up a small number of times. The chain couples TRBV28 to TRBJ1-5; D gene unclear. Germline CDR1 and CDR2: MDHEN and SYDVKM. CDR3 length: 14 residues. V gave up 6 bases and J gave up 0 bases, with 9 bases separating them. The CDR3 reads CASRGDYSNQPQHF. DNA of the CDR3: TGTGCCAGCAGGGGAGATTATAGCAATCAGCCCCAGCATTTT.

This clone has more than one count but fewer than ten. CDR3 loop: CASSSEAGGIHEQFF. CDR3 DNA: TGTGCCAGCAGCTCGGAAGCTGGGGGGATACATGAGCAGTTCTTC. The chain has TRBV7-3 and TRBJ2-1; weak D call: TRBD2 (6 bases). In germline, CDR1 is SGHTA, CDR2 FQGTGA. Trimming removed 4 bases from V and 8 bases from J, with 18 bases in between. The CDR3 runs to 15 residues.